This T cell receptor (beta chain) was captured in a study of T-cell reconstitution after alpha-beta-depleted transplantation in children. During its preparation, the TCRbeta library received unique molecular identifiers. TCRdb reprocessed the PCR reads with MiXCR, giving one entry per CDR3 protein. Among about a million distinct CDR3 sequences listed, around 30% were seen once. Study-wide results and caveats: Several hundred expanded graft clones reportedly were the source of alpha-beta T cells about two months after transplant.

Remarks on this clonotype: Its antigen is as yet unknown.

The receptor was isolated from a boy younger than two who had a stem cell transplant for SCID, so the T cells may come from the graft donor. The sequencing used PBMCs, mostly from graft donor cells, collected 360 days after TCRalphabeta/CD19-depleted stem cell transplant.

The CDR3 DNA reads TGTGCCTGGAGTGGAAGGGAGACCCAGTACTTC. It specifies CAWSGRETQYF. The chain joins TRBV30 to TRBJ2-5; D not resolved. The length of the CDR3 is 11 residues. Between the trimmed V and J ends, which lost 1 base and 5 bases, there was a span of 5 bases. Per the germline V gene, CDR1 is GTSNPN and CDR2 is SVGIG (reference sequence).